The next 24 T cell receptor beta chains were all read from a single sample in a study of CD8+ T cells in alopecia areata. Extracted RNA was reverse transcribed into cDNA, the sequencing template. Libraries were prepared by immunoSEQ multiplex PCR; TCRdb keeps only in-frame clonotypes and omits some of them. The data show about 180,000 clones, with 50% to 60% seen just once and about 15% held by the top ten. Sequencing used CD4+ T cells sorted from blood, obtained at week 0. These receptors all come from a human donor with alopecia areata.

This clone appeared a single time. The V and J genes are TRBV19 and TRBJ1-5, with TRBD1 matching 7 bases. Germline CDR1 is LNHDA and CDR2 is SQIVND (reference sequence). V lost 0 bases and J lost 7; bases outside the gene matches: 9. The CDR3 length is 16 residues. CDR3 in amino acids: CASSIEVRQGNQPQHF. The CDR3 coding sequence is TGTGCCAGTAGTATAGAGGTCCGACAGGGTAACCAGCCCCAGCATTTT. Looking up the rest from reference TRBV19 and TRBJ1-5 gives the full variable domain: DGGITQSPKYLFRKEGQNVTLSCEQNLNHDAMYWYRQDPGQGLRLIYYSQIVNDFQKGDIAEGYSVSREKKESFPLTVTSAQKNPTAFYLCASSIEVRQGNQPQHFGDGTRLSIL.

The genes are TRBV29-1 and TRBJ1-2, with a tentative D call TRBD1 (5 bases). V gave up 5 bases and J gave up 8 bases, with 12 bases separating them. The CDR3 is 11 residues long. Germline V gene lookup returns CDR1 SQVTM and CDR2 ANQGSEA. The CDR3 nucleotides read TGCAGCGTTCGAGACGGGGACGGCTACACCTTC. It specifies CSVRDGDGYTF.

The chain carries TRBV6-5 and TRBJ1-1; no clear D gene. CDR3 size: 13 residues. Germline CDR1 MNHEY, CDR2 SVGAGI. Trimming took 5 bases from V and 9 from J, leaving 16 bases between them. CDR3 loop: CASSDDLRHQAFF. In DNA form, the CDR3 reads TGTGCCAGCAGTGACGACCTTCGACATCAAGCTTTCTTT.

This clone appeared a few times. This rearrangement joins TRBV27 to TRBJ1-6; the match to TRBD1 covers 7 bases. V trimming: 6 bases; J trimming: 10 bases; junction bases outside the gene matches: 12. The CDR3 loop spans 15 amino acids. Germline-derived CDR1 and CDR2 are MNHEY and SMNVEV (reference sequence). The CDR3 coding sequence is TGTGCCAGCAGCATGACAGGGCTGGGCGGGTCACCCCTCCACTTT. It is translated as CASSMTGLGGSPLHF.

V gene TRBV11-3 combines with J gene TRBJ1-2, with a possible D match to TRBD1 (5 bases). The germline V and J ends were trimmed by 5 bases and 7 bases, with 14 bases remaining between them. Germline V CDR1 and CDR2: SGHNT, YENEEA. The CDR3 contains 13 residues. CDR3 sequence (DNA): TGTGCCAGCAGCCCCCGGGACGGTGGTGGCTACACCTTC. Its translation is CASSPRDGGGYTF.

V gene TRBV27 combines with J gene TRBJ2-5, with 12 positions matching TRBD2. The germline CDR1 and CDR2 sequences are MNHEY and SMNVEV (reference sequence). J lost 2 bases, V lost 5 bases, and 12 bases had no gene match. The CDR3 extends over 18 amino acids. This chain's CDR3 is CASSTRLAGEIPQETQYF. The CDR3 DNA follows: TGTGCCAGCAGTACCCGACTAGCGGGGGAGATCCCTCAAGAGACCCAGTACTTC.

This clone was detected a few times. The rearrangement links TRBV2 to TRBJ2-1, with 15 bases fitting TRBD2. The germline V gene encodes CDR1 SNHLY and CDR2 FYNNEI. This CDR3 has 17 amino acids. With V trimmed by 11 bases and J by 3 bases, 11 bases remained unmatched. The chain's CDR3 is CAASRTSGGGGYNEQFF. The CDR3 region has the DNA TGTGCCGCCTCCCGGACTAGCGGGGGGGGTGGCTACAATGAGCAGTTCTTC.

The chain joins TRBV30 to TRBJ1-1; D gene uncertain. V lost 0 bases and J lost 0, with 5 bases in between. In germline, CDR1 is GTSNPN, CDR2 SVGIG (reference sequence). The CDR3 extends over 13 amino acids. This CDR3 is CAWSVEMNTEAFF. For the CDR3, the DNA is TGTGCCTGGAGTGTAGAGATGAACACTGAAGCTTTCTTT.

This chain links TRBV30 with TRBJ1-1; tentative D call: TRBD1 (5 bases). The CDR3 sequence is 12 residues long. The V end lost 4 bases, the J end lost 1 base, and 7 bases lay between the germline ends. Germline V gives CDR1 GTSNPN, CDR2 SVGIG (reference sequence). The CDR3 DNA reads TGTGCCTGGACGGACACGAACACTGAAGCTTTCTTT. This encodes CAWTDTNTEAFF.

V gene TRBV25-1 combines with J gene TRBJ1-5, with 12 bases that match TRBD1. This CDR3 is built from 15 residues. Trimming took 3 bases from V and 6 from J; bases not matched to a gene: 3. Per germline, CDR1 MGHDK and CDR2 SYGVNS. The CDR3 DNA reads TGTGCCAGCAGTGACTGGGACAGGGGGCTTCAGCCCCAGCATTTT. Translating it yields CASSDWDRGLQPQHF. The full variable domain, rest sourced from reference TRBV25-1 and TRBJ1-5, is EADIYQTPRYLVIGTGKKITLECSQTMGHDKMYWYQQDPGMELHLIHYSYGVNSTEKGDLSSESTVSRIRTEHFPLTLESARPSHTSQYLCASSDWDRGLQPQHFGDGTRLSIL.

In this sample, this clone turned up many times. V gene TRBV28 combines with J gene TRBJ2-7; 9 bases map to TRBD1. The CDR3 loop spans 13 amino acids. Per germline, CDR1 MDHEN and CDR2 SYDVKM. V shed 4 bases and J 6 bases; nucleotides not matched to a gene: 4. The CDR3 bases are TGTGCCAGCAGTTCCACGGACAGGGGCGAGCAGTACTTC. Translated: CASSSTDRGEQYF.

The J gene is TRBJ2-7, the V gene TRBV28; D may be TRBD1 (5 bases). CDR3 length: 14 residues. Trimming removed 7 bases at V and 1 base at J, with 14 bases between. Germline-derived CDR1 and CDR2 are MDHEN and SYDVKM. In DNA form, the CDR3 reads TGTGCCAGCACACCGCAGGGCTTATCCTACGAGCAGTACTTC. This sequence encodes CASTPQGLSYEQYF. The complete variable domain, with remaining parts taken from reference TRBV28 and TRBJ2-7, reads DVKVTQSSRYLVKRTGEKVFLECVQDMDHENMFWYRQDPGLGLRLIYFSYDVKMKEKGDIPEGYSVSREKKERFSLILESASTNQTSMYLCASTPQGLSYEQYFGPGTRLTVT.

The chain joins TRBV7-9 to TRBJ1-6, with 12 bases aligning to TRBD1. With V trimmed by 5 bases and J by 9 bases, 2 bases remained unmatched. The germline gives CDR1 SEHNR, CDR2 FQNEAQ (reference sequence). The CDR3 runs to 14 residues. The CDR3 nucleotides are TGTGCCAGCAGCCGGGACAGGGGGCTTTCACCCCTCCACTTT. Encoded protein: CASSRDRGLSPLHF.

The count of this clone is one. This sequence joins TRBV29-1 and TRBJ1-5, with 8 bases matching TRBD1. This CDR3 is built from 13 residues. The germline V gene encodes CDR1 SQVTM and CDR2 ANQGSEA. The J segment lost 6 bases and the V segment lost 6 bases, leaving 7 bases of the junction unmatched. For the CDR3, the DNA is TGCAGCGTCAGGACAGGGACAGGTCAGCCCCAGCATTTT. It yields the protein CSVRTGTGQPQHF.

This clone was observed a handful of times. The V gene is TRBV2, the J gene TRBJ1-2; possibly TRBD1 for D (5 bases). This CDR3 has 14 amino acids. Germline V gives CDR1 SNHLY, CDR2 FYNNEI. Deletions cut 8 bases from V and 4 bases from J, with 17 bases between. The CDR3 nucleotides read TGTGCCAGCTCAAACTCCCGCAGGGTCTATGGCTACACCTTC. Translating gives CASSNSRRVYGYTF. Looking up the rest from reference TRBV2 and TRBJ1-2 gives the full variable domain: EPEVTQTPSHQVTQMGQEVILRCVPISNHLYFYWYRQILGQKVEFLVSFYNNEISEKSEIFDDQFSVERPDGSNFTLKIRSTKLEDSAMYFCASSNSRRVYGYTFGSGTRLTVV.

The CDR3 DNA reads TGTGCCAGCAGTGAGAGGGCCGGAAAACTGTTTTTT. Protein sequence: CASSERAGKLFF. The genes are TRBV2 and TRBJ1-4; no clear D. Germline CDR1 SNHLY, CDR2 FYNNEI. The CDR3 runs to 12 residues. V lost 3 bases and J lost 10, with 9 bases in between.

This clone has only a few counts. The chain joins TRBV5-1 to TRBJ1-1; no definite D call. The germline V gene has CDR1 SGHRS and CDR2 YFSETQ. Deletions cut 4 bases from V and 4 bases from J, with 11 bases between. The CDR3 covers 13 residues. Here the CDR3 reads CASSESGSTEAFF. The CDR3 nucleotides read TGCGCCAGCAGCGAGTCGGGCAGCACTGAAGCTTTCTTT.

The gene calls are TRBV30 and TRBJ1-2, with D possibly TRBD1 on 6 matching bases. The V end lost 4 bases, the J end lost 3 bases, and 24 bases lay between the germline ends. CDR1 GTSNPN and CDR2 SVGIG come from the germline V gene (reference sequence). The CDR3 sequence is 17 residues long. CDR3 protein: CAWIDGAIIQGHYGYTF. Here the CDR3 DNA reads TGTGCCTGGATAGATGGGGCGATAATACAGGGTCACTATGGCTACACCTTC.

The CDR3 nucleotides read TGTGCCAGCAGCCAAGATGCCAGGGCTGGGGCCAACGTCCTGACTTTC. Translated, it gives CASSQDARAGANVLTF. The chain joins TRBV4-2 to TRBJ2-6; a possible D gene is TRBD1 (5 bases). This CDR3 region has 16 residues. Germline-derived CDR1 and CDR2 are LGHNA and YNFKEQ. V was trimmed by 0 bases and J by 2 bases, leaving 8 bases between them.

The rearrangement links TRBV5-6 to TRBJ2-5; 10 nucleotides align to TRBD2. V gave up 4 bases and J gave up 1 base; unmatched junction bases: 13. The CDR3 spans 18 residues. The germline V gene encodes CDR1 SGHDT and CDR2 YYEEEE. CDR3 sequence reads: CASSDALAGTYSQETQYF. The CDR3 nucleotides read TGTGCCAGCAGCGACGCACTAGCGGGGACGTACAGCCAAGAGACCCAGTACTTC.

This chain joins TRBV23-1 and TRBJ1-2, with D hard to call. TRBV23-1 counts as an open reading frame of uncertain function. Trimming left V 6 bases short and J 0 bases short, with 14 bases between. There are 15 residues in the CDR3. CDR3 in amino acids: CASRDRDPANYGYTF. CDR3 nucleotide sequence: TGCGCCAGCAGAGACCGAGACCCAGCTAACTATGGCTACACCTTC.

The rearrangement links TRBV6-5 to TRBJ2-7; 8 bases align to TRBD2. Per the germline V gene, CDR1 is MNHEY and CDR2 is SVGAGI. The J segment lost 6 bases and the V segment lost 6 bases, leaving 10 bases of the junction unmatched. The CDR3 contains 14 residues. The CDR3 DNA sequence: TGTGCCAGCAGCTCACTAGCGGCCTCGGGCGAGCAGTACTTC. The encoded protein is CASSSLAASGEQYF.

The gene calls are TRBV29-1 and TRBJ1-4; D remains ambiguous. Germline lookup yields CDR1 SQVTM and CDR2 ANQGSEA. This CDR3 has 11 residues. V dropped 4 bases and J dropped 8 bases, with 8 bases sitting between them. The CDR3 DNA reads TGCAGCGTTGGAGTCGGAGAAAAACTGTTTTTT. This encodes CSVGVGEKLFF. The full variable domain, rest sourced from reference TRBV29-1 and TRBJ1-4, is SAVISQKPSRDICQRGTSLTIQCQVDSQVTMMFWYRQQPGQSLTLIATANQGSEATYESGFVIDKFPISRPNLTFSTLTVSNMSPEDSSIYLCSVGVGEKLFFGSGTQLSVL.

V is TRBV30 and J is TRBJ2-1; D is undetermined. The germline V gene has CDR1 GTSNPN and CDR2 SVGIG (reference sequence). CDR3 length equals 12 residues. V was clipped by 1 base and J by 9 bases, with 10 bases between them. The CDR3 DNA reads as TGTGCCTGGAGTGCACCGCTGGGTGAGCAGTTCTTC. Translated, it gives CAWSAPLGEQFF.